A selection of T cell receptor beta chains follows, all from one sample in a study of shared clonotypes between healthy human individuals. Only in-frame clones appear in the TCRdb table, and some are missing; sequencing was by immunoSEQ multiplex PCR. This sample has roughly 1.4 million clones; 98% occur once, and the top ten carry approximately 0.38%. Sequenced: naive CD4+ T cells sorted from blood. All receptors come from a man aged 25 to 40 in good health. Both conserved end residues are part of each CDR3. A D gene is named only where the DNA matches it firmly. A clone size is listed for some rows: how often the clone was seen (once, few, many), or a class if it is expanded.

>TRBD2|15|TRBV5-1|.|TRBJ2-2
CASTGTSGRPGELFF
TGCGCCAGCACCGGGACTAGCGGGAGGCCCGGGGAGCTGTTTTTT
>.|14|TRBV11-3|.|TRBJ2-6
CASNPQAGANVLTF
TGTGCCAGCAACCCACAGGCAGGGGCCAACGTCCTGACTTTC
>.|16|TRBV19|.|TRBJ2-7
CASSGPRMGQRYEQYF
TGTGCCAGTAGTGGCCCACGAATGGGACAACGCTACGAGCAGTACTTC
>TRBD1|17|TRBV19|.|TRBJ1-4
CASTSLRNRGVGEKLFF
TGTGCCAGTACCTCCCTCCGGAACAGGGGTGTGGGTGAAAAACTGTTTTTT
>.|11|TRBV20-1|.|TRBJ2-4
CSASGGNIQYF
TGCAGTGCTAGCGGGGGAAACATTCAGTACTTC
>TRBD2|15|TRBV18|.|TRBJ2-7
CASSQGLAGVSEQYF
TGTGCCAGCTCTCAGGGACTAGCGGGAGTATCCGAGCAGTACTTC
>.|13|TRBV7-3|.|TRBJ2-7
CASSLGLTDEQYF
TGTGCCAGCAGCTTAGGTTTGACCGACGAGCAGTACTTC
>.|13|TRBV12-5|.|TRBJ2-1
CASARSRDNEQFF
TGTGCTAGTGCCCGGTCCAGGGACAATGAGCAGTTCTTC
>.|18|TRBV15|.|TRBJ2-3
CATSRASDSHTYTDTQYF
TGTGCCACCAGCAGAGCCTCAGACAGCCATACCTACACAGATACGCAGTATTTT
>.|14|TRBV6-1|.|TRBJ2-7
CASSRTEDSYEQYF
TGTGCCAGCAGTAGGACAGAAGACTCCTACGAGCAGTACTTC
>.|14|TRBV18|.|TRBJ2-1
CASSRPGSYNEQFF
TGTGCCAGCTCACGCCCTGGCTCCTACAATGAGCAGTTCTTC
>TRBD2|16|TRBV5-8|.|TRBJ2-1
CASSSFSSGFYNEQFF
TGTGCCAGCAGCTCCTTTTCTAGCGGGTTCTACAATGAGCAGTTCTTC
>.|17|TRBV13|once|TRBJ2-5
CASSLEAGDRWRETQYF
TGTGCCAGCAGCTTAGAGGCAGGGGATCGCTGGAGGGAGACCCAGTACTTC
>.|15|TRBV7-9|.|TRBJ2-7
CASSSMSKGYYEQYF
TGTGCCAGCAGCTCAATGTCGAAGGGGTACTACGAGCAGTACTTC
>TRBD1|14|TRBV28|.|TRBJ1-3
CASRPQGAVNTIYF
TGTGCCAGCAGGCCGCAGGGGGCGGTAAACACCATATATTTT
>.|13|TRBV7-9|.|TRBJ2-3
CASLPGGTDTQYF
TGTGCCAGCTTACCCGGCGGCACAGATACGCAGTATTTT
>TRBD1|15|TRBV6-1|.|TRBJ1-2
CASSTRTGGNYGYTF
TGTGCCAGCAGTACCCGGACAGGGGGAAACTATGGCTACACCTTC
>.|14|TRBV19|.|TRBJ1-5
CASSPGGGTPPQHF
TGTGCCAGTAGCCCCGGGGGAGGTACCCCGCCCCAGCATTTT
>.|13|TRBV7-3|.|TRBJ1-1
CASSTDPGGAAFF
TGTGCCAGCAGCACCGACCCCGGGGGGGCAGCTTTCTTT
>.|15|TRBV9|.|TRBJ1-5
CASSAAAGSNQPQHF
TGTGCCAGCAGCGCCGCCGCAGGCAGCAATCAGCCCCAGCATTTT
>TRBD1|17|TRBV4-3|.|TRBJ2-7
CASSQAWGQGLTYEQYF
TGCGCCAGCAGCCAAGCCTGGGGACAGGGGTTAACCTACGAGCAGTACTTC
>.|14|TRBV23-1|.|TRBJ2-2
CASSQSRQTGELFF
TGCGCCAGCAGTCAATCGAGGCAGACCGGGGAGCTGTTTTTT
>TRBD2|16|TRBV5-1|.|TRBJ2-5
CASSYSGLAVQETQYF
TGCGCCAGCAGTTATTCCGGACTAGCGGTCCAAGAGACCCAGTACTTC
>TRBD1|11|TRBV6-5|.|TRBJ1-2
CAVGQGVGYTF
TGTGCAGTGGGACAGGGAGTCGGCTACACCTTC
>.|17|TRBV9|.|TRBJ2-4
CASSDYAGPGAKNIQYF
TGTGCCAGCAGTGACTACGCGGGGCCTGGGGCCAAAAACATTCAGTACTTC
>.|15|TRBV7-8|once|TRBJ2-7
CASSLARANLYEQYF
TGTGCCAGCAGCTTAGCTCGCGCGAACCTCTACGAGCAGTACTTC
>.|14|TRBV6-1|.|TRBJ2-6
CASSGYSGANVLTF
TGTGCCAGCAGTGGTTACTCTGGGGCCAACGTCCTGACTTTC
>.|14|TRBV9|.|TRBJ2-1
CASSVEGLGNEQFF
TGTGCCAGCAGCGTAGAGGGGTTGGGCAATGAGCAGTTCTTC
>TRBD2|17|TRBV15|.|TRBJ2-5
CATSRGGTSGSQETQYF
TGTGCCACCAGCAGAGGAGGGACTAGCGGGAGCCAAGAGACCCAGTACTTC
>TRBD2|17|TRBV7-6|.|TRBJ2-7
CASSLDLRSGAVYEQYF
TGTGCCAGCAGCTTAGATCTGCGGAGCGGGGCAGTCTACGAGCAGTACTTC
>.|14|TRBV5-4|.|TRBJ2-3
CASSPDGATDTQYF
TGTGCCAGCAGCCCCGATGGGGCCACAGATACGCAGTATTTT
>TRBD1|13|TRBV5-1|.|TRBJ1-5
CASSLDRATPQHF
TGCGCCAGCAGCCTAGACAGGGCCACACCCCAGCATTTT
>TRBD2|19|TRBV5-4|.|TRBJ2-4
CASSRGTSGRDSAKNIQYF
TGTGCCAGCAGCCGAGGGACTAGCGGGAGGGATTCGGCCAAAAACATTCAGTACTTC
>.|13|TRBV2|.|TRBJ2-2
CASSWTDTGELFF
TGTGCCAGCAGTTGGACGGACACCGGGGAGCTGTTTTTT
>.|13|TRBV7-9|once|TRBJ2-3
CAASPGMTDTQYF
TGTGCCGCAAGTCCCGGAATGACAGATACGCAGTATTTT
>.|11|TRBV7-2|once|TRBJ2-7
CASSLQQEQYF
TGTGCCAGCAGCTTACAACAGGAGCAGTACTTC
>.|15|TRBV28|.|TRBJ2-5
CASSLNRRYQETQYF
TGTGCCAGCAGTTTAAATCGCAGATACCAAGAGACCCAGTACTTC
>.|11|TRBV19|.|TRBJ2-7
CATSFAYEQYF
TGTGCCACCTCTTTTGCTTACGAGCAGTACTTC
>.|14|TRBV6-4|.|TRBJ1-5
CASSESGGNQPQHF
TGTGCCAGCAGTGAGTCAGGGGGCAATCAGCCCCAGCATTTT
>.|14|TRBV10-3|.|TRBJ2-3
CAISVGTHTDTQYF
TGTGCCATCAGTGTTGGGACGCACACAGATACGCAGTATTTT